The 16 T cell receptor beta chains presented below share a single source sample, sequenced in a study of OX40 agonist ivuxolimab in advanced cancers. Clones were sequenced by immunoSEQ multiplex PCR, and TCRdb holds only the in-frame ones, with some missing. The data contain 70,000 or so clones, approximately 90% of them singletons. The sample in question was CD4+ or CD8+ T cells sorted from blood, obtained in a trial of the OX40 agonist ivuxolimab. These receptors came from an adult with an advanced solid tumor such as melanoma, head and neck, liver or kidney cancer.

This clone was seen once. This rearrangement joins TRBV4-1 to TRBJ1-1; 7 bases are a match to TRBD1. V was clipped by 2 bases and J by 6 bases; unmatched bases: 3. Germline V gene lookup returns CDR1 MGHRA and CDR2 YSYEKL. The CDR3 runs to 13 residues. The CDR3 region is CASSQSQGAEAFF. DNA of the CDR3: TGCGCCAGCAGCCAATCCCAGGGGGCTGAAGCTTTCTTT.

The rearrangement uses TRBV7-9 and TRBJ1-5; 10 bases map to TRBD1. This CDR3 is 15 amino acids long. Germline trimming cut 5 bases from V and 5 bases from J; bases unmatched to any gene: 6. Germline CDR1 and CDR2: SEHNR and FQNEAQ (reference sequence). CDR3 amino acids: CASSPTGGKDQPQHF. CDR3 sequence (DNA): TGTGCCAGCAGCCCGACAGGGGGCAAAGATCAGCCCCAGCATTTT.

This sequence joins TRBV28 and TRBJ2-7, with 8 positions matching TRBD1. V trimming: 6 bases; J trimming: 0 bases; junction bases outside the gene matches: 7. This CDR3 spans 15 amino acids. Germline assignment: CDR1 MDHEN and CDR2 SYDVKM. CDR3 nucleotide sequence: TGTGCCAGCAGGGATACAGGGGGACGCTCCTACGAGCAGTACTTC. Its translation is CASRDTGGRSYEQYF.

This clone was seen a single time. CDR3 nucleotides: TGTGCCAGCAGCCGGTCAGTACAGAACTCTGGAAACACCATATATTTT. It translates to CASSRSVQNSGNTIYF. V gene TRBV4-2 combines with J gene TRBJ1-3; D unclear. The CDR3 runs to 16 residues. Germline V gene lookup returns CDR1 LGHNA and CDR2 YNFKEQ. Trimming shortened V by 4 bases and J by 0 bases, and 13 bases separated the two germline ends.

The chain links TRBV7-9 to TRBJ1-5; D unclear. CDR1 and CDR2 (germline): SEHNR, FQNEAQ (reference sequence). The V end lost 1 base, the J end lost 7 bases, and 8 bases lay between the germline ends. The CDR3 totals 13 residues. This chain's CDR3 is CASSLVGGQPQHF. DNA of the CDR3: TGTGCCAGCAGCTTAGTGGGCGGCCAGCCCCAGCATTTT.

This chain joins TRBV10-1 and TRBJ2-5; D ambiguous. Germline assignment: CDR1 WNHNN and CDR2 SYGVQD (reference sequence). This CDR3 spans 11 amino acids. V was pared by 3 bases and J by 5 bases, with 4 bases between. CDR3 DNA: TGCGCCAGCAGTGAATTGGAGACCCAGTACTTC. Protein sequence: CASSELETQYF.

The chain joins TRBV10-3 to TRBJ2-7; D is unresolved. The V gene's germline CDR1 is ENHRY and CDR2 SYGVKD. Trimming cost V 0 bases and J 0 bases, with 3 bases left between them. This CDR3 region has 13 residues. The CDR3 reads CAISESSSYEQYF. CDR3 sequence (DNA): TGTGCCATCAGTGAGTCGTCCTCCTACGAGCAGTACTTC.

Written as DNA, the CDR3 is TGTGCCAGCAGCTTGGATTTTGGCACAGATACGCAGTATTTT. This encodes CASSLDFGTDTQYF. The chain has TRBV5-4 and TRBJ2-3; D is uncertain. CDR1 is SGHNT, CDR2 YYREEE, per germline (reference sequence). The CDR3 is made up of 14 amino acids. V gave up 0 bases and J gave up 1 base, with 6 bases separating them.

This clone was observed a handful of times. The rearrangement links TRBV6-6 to TRBJ2-7; no clear D. Deletions cut 6 bases from V and 6 bases from J, with 24 bases between. CDR1 MNHNY and CDR2 SVGAGI come from the germline V gene (reference sequence). The CDR3 covers 16 residues. In nucleotides, the CDR3 is TGTGCCAGCAGCCCATCGGATCTAGGGATGTTCGGCGAGCAGTACTTC. Amino acids: CASSPSDLGMFGEQYF.

The V and J genes are TRBV6-5 and TRBJ2-7, with D perhaps assigned TRBD1 or TRBD2 (5 bases each). Trimming left V 7 bases short and J 5 bases short, with 18 bases between. In germline, CDR1 is MNHEY, CDR2 SVGAGI. The CDR3 extends over 14 amino acids. In DNA, the CDR3 is TGTGCCAGCATTGCCCGGGACCCCGCGAACGAGCAGTACTTC. Amino acids: CASIARDPANEQYF.

The chain employs TRBV23-1 and TRBJ2-7, with 10 bases matching TRBD1. TRBV23-1 is sorted into the ORF group, with uncertain function. Trimming at V came to 4 bases and at J to 0 bases, leaving 6 bases not matched to a gene. The CDR3 runs 16 residues. CDR3 DNA sequence: TGCGCCAGCAGTCTATTGGGACAGGGGAGCTCCTACGAGCAGTACTTC. Protein: CASSLLGQGSSYEQYF.

This sequence joins TRBV11-2 and TRBJ2-7, with 7 bases lining up with TRBD2. J gave up 3 bases and V 2 bases, and 1 base lay outside the gene matches. This CDR3 has 13 amino acids. Germline values: CDR1 SGHAT, CDR2 FQNNGV. In DNA form, the CDR3 reads TGTGCCAGCAGCTTAAGCGGGGACTACGAGCAGTACTTC. It encodes CASSLSGDYEQYF.

The rearrangement links TRBV19 to TRBJ1-1, with D tentatively TRBD1 (5 bases). V lost 5 bases to trimming and J lost 7 bases, with 20 bases between them. Germline CDR1 reads LNHDA; CDR2 reads SQIVND (reference sequence). The CDR3 loop spans 15 amino acids. The DNA for the CDR3 is TGTGCCAGTAGTTCTCGGGGGGGTTGGGTAGATGAAGCTTTCTTT. The encoded protein is CASSSRGGWVDEAFF. The full variable domain, completed using reference TRBV19 and TRBJ1-1, is DGGITQSPKYLFRKEGQNVTLSCEQNLNHDAMYWYRQDPGQGLRLIYYSQIVNDFQKGDIAEGYSVSREKKESFPLTVTSAQKNPTAFYLCASSSRGGWVDEAFFGQGTRLTVV.

This rearrangement joins TRBV5-6 to TRBJ2-3; D is undetermined. Trimming shortened V by 0 bases and J by 6 bases, and 2 bases separated the two germline ends. This CDR3 is built from 11 residues. Germline-derived CDR1 and CDR2 are SGHDT and YYEEEE. CDR3 DNA sequence: TGTGCCAGCAGCTTGGATGATACGCAGTATTTT. This gives the protein CASSLDDTQYF.

The V and J genes are TRBV6-6 and TRBJ2-1, with TRBD1 identical over 9 bases. The J segment lost 10 bases and the V segment lost 5 bases, leaving 3 bases of the junction unmatched. Germline V gene data show CDR1 as MNHNY and CDR2 as SVGAGI (reference sequence). The CDR3 is 12 residues long. The DNA for the CDR3 is TGTGCCAGCAGTCGACAGGGGGAAGAGCAGTTCTTC. Residues: CASSRQGEEQFF.

The chain couples TRBV5-6 to TRBJ1-2, with D uncertain. The CDR3 is 14 amino acids. Germline V gene data show CDR1 as SGHDT and CDR2 as YYEEEE. The germline V and J ends were trimmed by 0 bases and 1 base, with 7 bases remaining between them. The CDR3 loop reads CASSLEPDNYGYTF. For the CDR3, the DNA is TGTGCCAGCAGCTTGGAGCCAGATAACTATGGCTACACCTTC.